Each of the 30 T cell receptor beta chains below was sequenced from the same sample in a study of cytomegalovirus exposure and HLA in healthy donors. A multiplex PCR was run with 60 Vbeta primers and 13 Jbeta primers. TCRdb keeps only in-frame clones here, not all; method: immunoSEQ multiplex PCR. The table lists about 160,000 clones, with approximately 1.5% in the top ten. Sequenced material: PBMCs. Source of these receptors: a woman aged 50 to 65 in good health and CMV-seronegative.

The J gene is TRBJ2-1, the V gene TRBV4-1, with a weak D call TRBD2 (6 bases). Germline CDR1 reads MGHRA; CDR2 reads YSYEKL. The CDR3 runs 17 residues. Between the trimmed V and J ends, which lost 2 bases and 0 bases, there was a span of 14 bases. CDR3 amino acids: CASSQSPAGSSYNEQFF. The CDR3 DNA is TGCGCCAGCAGCCAATCCCCAGCGGGCAGCTCCTACAATGAGCAGTTCTTC.

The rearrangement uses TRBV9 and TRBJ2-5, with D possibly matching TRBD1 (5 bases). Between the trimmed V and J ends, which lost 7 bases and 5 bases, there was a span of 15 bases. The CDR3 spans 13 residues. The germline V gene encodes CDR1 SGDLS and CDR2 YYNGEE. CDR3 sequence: CASARASGETQYF. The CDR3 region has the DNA TGTGCCAGCGCCCGGGCGTCAGGGGAGACCCAGTACTTC.

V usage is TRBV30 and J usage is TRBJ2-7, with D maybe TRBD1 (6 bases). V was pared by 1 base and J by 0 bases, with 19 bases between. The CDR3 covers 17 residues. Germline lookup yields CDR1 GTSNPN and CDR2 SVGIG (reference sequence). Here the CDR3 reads CAWSAPLPGQSSYEQYF. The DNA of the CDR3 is TGTGCCTGGAGTGCCCCCCTTCCAGGACAGAGCTCCTACGAGCAGTACTTC.

The CDR3 is CASLRVNEKLFF. The CDR3 nucleotides are TGTGCCAGCCTCCGGGTCAATGAAAAACTGTTTTTT. The V gene is TRBV2, the J gene TRBJ1-4; no firm D call. V was pared by 8 bases and J by 5 bases, with 9 bases between. The CDR3 runs to 12 residues. Germline V gives CDR1 SNHLY, CDR2 FYNNEI.

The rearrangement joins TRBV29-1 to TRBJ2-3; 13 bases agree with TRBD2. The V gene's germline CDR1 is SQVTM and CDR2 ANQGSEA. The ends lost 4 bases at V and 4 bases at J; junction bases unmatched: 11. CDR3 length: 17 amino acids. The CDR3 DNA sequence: TGCAGCGTTGTAGAACTAGCGGGGGGGCGAGTCGCAGATACGCAGTATTTT. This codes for CSVVELAGGRVADTQYF.

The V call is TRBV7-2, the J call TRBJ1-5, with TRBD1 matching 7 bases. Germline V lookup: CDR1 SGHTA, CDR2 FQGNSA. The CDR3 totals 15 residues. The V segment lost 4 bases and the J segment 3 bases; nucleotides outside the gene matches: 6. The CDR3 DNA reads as TGTGCCAGCAGCTCTTTACAGGGGCCCAATCAGCCCCAGCATTTT. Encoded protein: CASSSLQGPNQPQHF.

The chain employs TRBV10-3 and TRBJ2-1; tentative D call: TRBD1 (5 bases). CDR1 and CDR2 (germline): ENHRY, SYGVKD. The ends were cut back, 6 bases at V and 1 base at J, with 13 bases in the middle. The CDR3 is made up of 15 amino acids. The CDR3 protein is CAISEKDNSYNEQFF. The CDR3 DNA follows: TGTGCCATCAGCGAGAAGGACAATTCCTACAATGAGCAGTTCTTC.

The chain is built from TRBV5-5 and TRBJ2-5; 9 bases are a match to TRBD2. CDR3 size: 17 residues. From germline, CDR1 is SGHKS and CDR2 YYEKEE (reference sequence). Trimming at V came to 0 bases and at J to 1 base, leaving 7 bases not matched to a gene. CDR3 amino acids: CASSLGLTSGTQETQYF. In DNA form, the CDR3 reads TGTGCCAGCAGCTTGGGATTGACTAGCGGTACCCAAGAGACCCAGTACTTC.

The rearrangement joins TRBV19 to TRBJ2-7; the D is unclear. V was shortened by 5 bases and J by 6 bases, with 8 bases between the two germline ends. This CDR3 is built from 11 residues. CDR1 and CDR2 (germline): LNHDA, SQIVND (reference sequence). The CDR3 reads CASSLGFEQYF. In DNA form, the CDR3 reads TGTGCCAGTAGTCTGGGCTTCGAGCAGTACTTC.

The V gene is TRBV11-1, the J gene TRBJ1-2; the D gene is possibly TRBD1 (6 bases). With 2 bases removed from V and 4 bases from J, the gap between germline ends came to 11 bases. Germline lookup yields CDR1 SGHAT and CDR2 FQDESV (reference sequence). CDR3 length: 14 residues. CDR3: CASSLTGSPYGYTF. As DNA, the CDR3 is TGTGCCAGCAGCTTAACAGGGAGTCCCTATGGCTACACCTTC.

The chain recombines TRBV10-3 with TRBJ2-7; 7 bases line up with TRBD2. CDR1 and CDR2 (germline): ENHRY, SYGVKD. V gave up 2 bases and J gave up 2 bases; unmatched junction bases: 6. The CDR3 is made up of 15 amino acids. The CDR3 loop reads CAISEGGTNPYEQYF. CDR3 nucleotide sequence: TGTGCCATCAGTGAGGGAGGGACTAACCCCTACGAGCAGTACTTC.

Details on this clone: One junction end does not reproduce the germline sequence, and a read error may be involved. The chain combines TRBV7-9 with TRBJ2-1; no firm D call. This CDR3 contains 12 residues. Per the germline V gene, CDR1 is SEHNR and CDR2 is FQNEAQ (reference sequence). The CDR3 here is CASSSTSNGQFF. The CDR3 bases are TGTGCCAGCAGTTCGACAAGCAATGGGCAGTTCTTC.

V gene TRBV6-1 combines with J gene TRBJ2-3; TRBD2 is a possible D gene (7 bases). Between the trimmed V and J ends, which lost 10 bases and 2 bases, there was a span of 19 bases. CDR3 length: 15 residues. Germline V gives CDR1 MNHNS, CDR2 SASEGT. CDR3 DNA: TGTGCCACGCGCCAGGGGAGGGAGGTCACAGATACGCAGTATTTT. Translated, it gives CATRQGREVTDTQYF.

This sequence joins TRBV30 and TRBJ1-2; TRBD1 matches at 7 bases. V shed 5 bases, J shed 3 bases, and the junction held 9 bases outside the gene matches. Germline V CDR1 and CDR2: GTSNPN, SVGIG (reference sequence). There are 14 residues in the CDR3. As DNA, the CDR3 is TGTGCCTGGGGACGGGGACAGTTCGACTATGGCTACACCTTC. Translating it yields CAWGRGQFDYGYTF.

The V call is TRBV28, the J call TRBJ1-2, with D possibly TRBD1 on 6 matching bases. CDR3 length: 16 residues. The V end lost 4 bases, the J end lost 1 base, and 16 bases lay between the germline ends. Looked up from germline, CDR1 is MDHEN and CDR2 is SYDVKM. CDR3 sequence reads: CASSSYSTGFNYGYTF. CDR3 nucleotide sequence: TGTGCCAGCAGTTCATATTCGACAGGATTTAACTATGGCTACACCTTC.

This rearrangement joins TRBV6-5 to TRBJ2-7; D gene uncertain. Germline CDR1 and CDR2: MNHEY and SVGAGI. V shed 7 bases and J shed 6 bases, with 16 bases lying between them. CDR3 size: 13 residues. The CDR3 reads CASTNPGGLEQYF. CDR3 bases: TGTGCCAGCACTAACCCCGGTGGGCTCGAGCAGTACTTC.

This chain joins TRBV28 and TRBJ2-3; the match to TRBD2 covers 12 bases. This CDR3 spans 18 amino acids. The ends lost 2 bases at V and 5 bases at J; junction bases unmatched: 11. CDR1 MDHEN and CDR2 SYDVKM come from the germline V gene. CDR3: CASSLVLAGGHGGDTQYF. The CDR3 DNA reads TGTGCCAGCAGTTTAGTACTAGCGGGAGGCCACGGGGGAGATACGCAGTATTTT.

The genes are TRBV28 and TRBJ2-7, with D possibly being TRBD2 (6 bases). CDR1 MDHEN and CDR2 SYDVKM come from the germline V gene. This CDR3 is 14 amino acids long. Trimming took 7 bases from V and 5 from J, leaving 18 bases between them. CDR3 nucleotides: TGTGCCAGCACCGGGGGAGCAGGGCCCCACGAGCAGTACTTC. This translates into CASTGGAGPHEQYF.

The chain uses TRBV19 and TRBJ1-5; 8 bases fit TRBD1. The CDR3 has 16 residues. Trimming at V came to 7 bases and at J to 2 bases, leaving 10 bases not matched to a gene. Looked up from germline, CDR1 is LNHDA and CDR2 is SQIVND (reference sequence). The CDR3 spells CASIPTPGQGNQPQHF. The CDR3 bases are TGTGCCAGTATCCCCACCCCGGGACAGGGCAATCAGCCCCAGCATTTT.

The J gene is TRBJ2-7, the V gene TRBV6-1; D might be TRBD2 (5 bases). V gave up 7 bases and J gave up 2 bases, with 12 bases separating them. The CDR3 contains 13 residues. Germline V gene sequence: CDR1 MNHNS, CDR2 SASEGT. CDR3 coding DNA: TGTGCCAGCACTATCAGCGGTACCTACGAGCAGTACTTC. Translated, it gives CASTISGTYEQYF.

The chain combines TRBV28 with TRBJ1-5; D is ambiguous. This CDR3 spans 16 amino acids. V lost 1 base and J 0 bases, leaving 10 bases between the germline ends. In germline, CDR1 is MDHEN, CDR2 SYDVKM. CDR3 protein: CASSLSRWRSNQPQHF. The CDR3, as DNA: TGTGCCAGCAGTTTATCTAGGTGGCGTAGCAATCAGCCCCAGCATTTT. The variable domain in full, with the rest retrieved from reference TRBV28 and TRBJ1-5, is DVKVTQSSRYLVKRTGEKVFLECVQDMDHENMFWYRQDPGLGLRLIYFSYDVKMKEKGDIPEGYSVSREKKERFSLILESASTNQTSMYLCASSLSRWRSNQPQHFGDGTRLSIL.

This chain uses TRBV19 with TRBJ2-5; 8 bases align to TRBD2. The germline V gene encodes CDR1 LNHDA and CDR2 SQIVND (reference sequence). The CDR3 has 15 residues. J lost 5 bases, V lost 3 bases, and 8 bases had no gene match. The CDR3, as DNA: TGTGCCAGTAGTATTCGGGCCTCGGGAGGGGAGACCCAGTACTTC. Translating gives CASSIRASGGETQYF.

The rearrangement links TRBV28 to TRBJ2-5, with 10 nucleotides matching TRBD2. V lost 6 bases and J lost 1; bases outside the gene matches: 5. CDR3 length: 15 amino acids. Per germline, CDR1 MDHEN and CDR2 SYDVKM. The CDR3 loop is CASRVAGGLQETQYF. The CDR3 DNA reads TGTGCCAGCAGGGTAGCGGGGGGCCTCCAAGAGACCCAGTACTTC.

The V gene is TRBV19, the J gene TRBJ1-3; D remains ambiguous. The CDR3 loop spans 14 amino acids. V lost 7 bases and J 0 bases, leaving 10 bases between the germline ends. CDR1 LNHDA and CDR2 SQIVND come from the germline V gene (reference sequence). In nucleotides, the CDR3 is TGTGCCAGTACCACACCGTCCTCTGGAAACACCATATATTTT. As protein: CASTTPSSGNTIYF.

In DNA, the CDR3 is TGTGCTAGTGGCAGCTACAATGAGCAGTTCTTC. The encoded protein is CASGSYNEQFF. The chain combines TRBV12-5 with TRBJ2-1; unclear D gene. Trimming left V 6 bases short and J 3 bases short, with 3 bases between. Per the germline V gene, CDR1 is LGHNT and CDR2 is FRNRAP. This CDR3 contains 11 residues.

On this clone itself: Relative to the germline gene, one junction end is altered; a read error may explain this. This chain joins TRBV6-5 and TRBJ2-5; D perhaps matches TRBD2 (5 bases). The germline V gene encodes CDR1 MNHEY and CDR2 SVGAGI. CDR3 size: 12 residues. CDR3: CASKREGETQYF. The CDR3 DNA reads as TGTGCGAGCAAGAGAGAGGGAGAGACCCAGTACTTC.

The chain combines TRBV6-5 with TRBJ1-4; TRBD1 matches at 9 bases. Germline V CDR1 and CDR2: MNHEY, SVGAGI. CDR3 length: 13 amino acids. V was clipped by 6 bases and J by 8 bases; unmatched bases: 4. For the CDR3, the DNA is TGTGCCAGCAGGGGACAGGGCGGAGAAAAACTGTTTTTT. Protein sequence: CASRGQGGEKLFF.

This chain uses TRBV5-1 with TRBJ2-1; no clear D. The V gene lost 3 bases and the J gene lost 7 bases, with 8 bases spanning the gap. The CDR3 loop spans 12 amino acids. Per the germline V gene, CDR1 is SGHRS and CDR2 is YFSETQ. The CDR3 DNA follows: TGCGCCAGCAGCTCCGGAGTTAATGAGCAGTTCTTC. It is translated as CASSSGVNEQFF.

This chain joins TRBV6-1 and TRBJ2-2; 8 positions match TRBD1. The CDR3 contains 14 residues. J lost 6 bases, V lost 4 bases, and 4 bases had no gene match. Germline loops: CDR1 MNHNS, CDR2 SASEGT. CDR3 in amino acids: CASSGLQGAGELFF. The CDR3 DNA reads TGTGCCAGCAGTGGGTTACAGGGGGCCGGGGAGCTGTTTTTT.

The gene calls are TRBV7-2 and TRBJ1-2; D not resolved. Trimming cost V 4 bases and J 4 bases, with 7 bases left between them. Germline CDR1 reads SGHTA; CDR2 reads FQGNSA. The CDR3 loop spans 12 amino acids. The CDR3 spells CASSSTSYGYTF. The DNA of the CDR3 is TGTGCCAGCAGCTCGACTAGCTATGGCTACACCTTC.